The source of this TCR beta chain is a study of cytomegalovirus exposure and HLA in healthy donors. Primers included in the PCR were 60 Vbeta and 13 Jbeta primers. Method: immunoSEQ multiplex PCR; TCRdb's copy keeps in-frame clones and lacks some. The sample records approximately 140,000 clones, 80% to 85% being singletons. As concerns this clone: What it binds is not known.

Overall study findings and caveats: Later genetic work tied a missense DCLRE1C variant to beta-chain V and J trimming. Presence/absence analyses assumed roughly uniform sequencing depth across donors.

The specimen was PBMCs. The sequence came from a man aged 18 to 35 in good health and CMV-seronegative.

The CDR3 spells CASSLTLEGLSSYGYTF. For the CDR3, the DNA is TGCGCCAGCAGCTTGACCCTAGAGGGACTGAGCTCCTATGGCTACACCTTC. V usage is TRBV5-1 and J usage is TRBJ1-2, with D maybe TRBD1 (5 bases). V was pared by 1 base and J by 4 bases, with 20 bases between. There are 17 residues in the CDR3. The germline CDR1 and CDR2 sequences are SGHRS and YFSETQ.